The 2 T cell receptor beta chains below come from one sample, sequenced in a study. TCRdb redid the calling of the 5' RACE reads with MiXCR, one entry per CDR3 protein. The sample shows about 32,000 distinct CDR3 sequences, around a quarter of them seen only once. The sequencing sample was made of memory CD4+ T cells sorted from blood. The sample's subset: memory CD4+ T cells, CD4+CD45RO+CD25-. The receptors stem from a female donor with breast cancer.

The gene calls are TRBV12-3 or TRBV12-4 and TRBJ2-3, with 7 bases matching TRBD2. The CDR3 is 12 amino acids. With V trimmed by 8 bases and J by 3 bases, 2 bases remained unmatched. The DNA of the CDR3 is TGTGCCAGCGGCGGGAGTACAGATACGCAGTATTTT. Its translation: CASGGSTDTQYF.

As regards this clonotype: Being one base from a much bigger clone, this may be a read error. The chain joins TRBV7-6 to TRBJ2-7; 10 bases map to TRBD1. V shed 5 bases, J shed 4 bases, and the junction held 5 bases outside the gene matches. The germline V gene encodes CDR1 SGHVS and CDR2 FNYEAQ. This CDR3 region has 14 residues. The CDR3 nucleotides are TGTGCCAGCAGCCACTCGGGACAGGGGTACGAGCAGTACTTC. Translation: CASSHSGQGYEQYF.